The 3 T cell receptor beta chains listed next were all sequenced from one sample in a study of regulatory T cells in long-lasting Graves disease. Construction of TCR beta libraries relied on iRepertoire HTBI primers and on Arm-PCR targeting CDR3 regions. TCRdb re-derived calls from the multiplex PCR reads in MiXCR, one entry per CDR3 protein. This sample has around 420,000 distinct CDR3 sequences, with over 12% found just once. Time point meaning: newly diagnosed GD, antithyroid drugs for less than 3 months. There was RNA extracted from PBMCs, and the TCR library was made from it. These data also formed part of another study, on T cells in Graves' hyperthyroidism and ophthalmopathy.

This sample comprised peripheral blood mononuclear cells (PBMCs), obtained at new diagnosis, from a patient treated with antithyroid drugs. The source of these receptors is a woman in her 40s with Graves disease.

In this sample, this clonotype turned up a few times. The chain recombines TRBV28 with TRBJ2-2; D is perhaps TRBD2 (6 bases). The CDR3 is made up of 15 amino acids. From germline, CDR1 is MDHEN and CDR2 SYDVKM. V gave up 3 bases and J gave up 6 bases, with 14 bases separating them. CDR3 nucleotide sequence: TGTGCCAGCAGTTTCTTGAGACTAGTCGCCGGGGAGCTGTTTTTT. It encodes CASSFLRLVAGELFF.

The V and J genes are TRBV28 and TRBJ2-7; 7 bases fit TRBD1. Germline V gene lookup returns CDR1 MDHEN and CDR2 SYDVKM. V trimming: 6 bases; J trimming: 0 bases; junction bases outside the gene matches: 8. The CDR3 totals 15 residues. The CDR3 region has the DNA TGTGCCAGCAGCTGGGACAGAAAAAGCTCCTACGAGCAGTACTTC. Protein product: CASSWDRKSSYEQYF.

The V call is TRBV27, the J call TRBJ1-2; 10 bases map to TRBD1. J gave up 2 bases and V 7 bases, and 4 bases lay outside the gene matches. There are 14 residues in the CDR3. CDR1 is MNHEY and CDR2 is SMNVEV in the germline V gene (reference sequence). The CDR3 DNA follows: TGTGCCAGCACAAAGACAGGGGGCAACTATGGCTACACCTTC. This codes for CASTKTGGNYGYTF.